Presented here are 29 T cell receptor beta chains from one specimen sequenced in a study of T cells in Graves' hyperthyroidism and ophthalmopathy. RNA transcripts provided the source from which TCR beta CDR3 regions were amplified. During a first-round RT-PCR of the TCR CDR3, the HTBI primer set was used. TCRdb independently ran MiXCR on the multiplex PCR reads; one entry per CDR3 protein. The data contain about half a million distinct CDR3 sequences, roughly 16% of them singletons. Sequenced material: blood. The source is a woman aged 25 to 39 with Graves' ophthalmopathy.

The table lists this clonotype with a count of one. The chain employs TRBV7-9 and TRBJ1-1, with D possibly being TRBD1 (6 bases). V was shortened by 3 bases and J by 1 base, with 24 bases between the two germline ends. The CDR3 totals 19 residues. CDR1 and CDR2 (germline): SEHNR, FQNEAQ (reference sequence). CDR3 in DNA: TGTGCCAGCAGCTTGGTTTTAGGGGTGGGACACTTGACGAACACTGAAGCTTTCTTT. The encoded protein is CASSLVLGVGHLTNTEAFF. Looking up the rest from reference TRBV7-9 and TRBJ1-1 gives the full variable domain: DTGVSQNPRHKITKRGQNVTFRCDPISEHNRLYWYRQTLGQGPEFLTYFQNEAQLEKSRLLSDRFSAERPKGSFSTLEIQRTEQGDSAMYLCASSLVLGVGHLTNTEAFFGQGTRLTVV.

This clonotype occurred many times. The chain carries TRBV3-1 and TRBJ2-2, with D possibly TRBD1 on 5 matching bases. Germline V CDR1 and CDR2: LGHDT, YNNKEL (reference sequence). V was trimmed by 4 bases and J by 2 bases, leaving 14 bases between them. The CDR3 has 16 amino acids. The DNA for the CDR3 is TGTGCCAGCAGCCGCAGAAGGACACCTAACACCGGGGAGCTGTTTTTT. This encodes CASSRRRTPNTGELFF.

Many counts were recorded for this clonotype. The CDR3 nucleotides are TGTGCCAGCTTGCGATCCCGGACGACAGATACGCAGTATTTT. Amino acids: CASLRSRTTDTQYF. V is TRBV2 and J is TRBJ2-3, with D unclear. Germline V CDR1 and CDR2: SNHLY, FYNNEI. The CDR3 covers 14 residues. Trimming shortened V by 8 bases and J by 3 bases, and 15 bases separated the two germline ends.

The chain couples TRBV19 to TRBJ1-4; unclear D gene. The CDR3 runs to 15 residues. The germline V gene encodes CDR1 LNHDA and CDR2 SQIVND (reference sequence). Trimming stripped 3 bases from V and 8 bases from J, with 16 bases between. The CDR3 region is CASSMILDGGEKLFF. The CDR3 coding sequence is TGTGCCAGTAGTATGATACTCGACGGCGGCGAAAAACTGTTTTTT.

This clonotype was seen at least ten times. CDR3 protein: CASSDKGPPSSYNEQFF. The CDR3 DNA reads as TGTGCCAGCAGTGATAAGGGGCCCCCGAGCTCCTACAATGAGCAGTTCTTC. This chain joins TRBV6-1 and TRBJ2-1, with a possible D match to TRBD1 (5 bases). Germline-derived CDR1 and CDR2 are MNHNS and SASEGT. This CDR3 spans 17 amino acids. V dropped 3 bases and J dropped 0 bases, with 15 bases sitting between them.

This clonotype was detected many times. The chain couples TRBV4-1 to TRBJ2-7, with D possibly TRBD1 on 5 matching bases. CDR3 length equals 16 residues. In germline, CDR1 is MGHRA, CDR2 YSYEKL. The V gene lost 3 bases and the J gene lost 2 bases, with 17 bases spanning the gap. CDR3 residues: CASSHQDGHETYEQYF. Written as DNA, the CDR3 is TGCGCCAGCAGCCACCAAGACGGACACGAAACCTACGAGCAGTACTTC.

This clonotype was observed a few times. The V gene is TRBV18, the J gene TRBJ2-2; 10 bases line up with TRBD1. CDR1 and CDR2 from the germline V gene are KGHSH and LQKENI. The CDR3 has 16 residues. The ends lost 3 bases at V and 3 bases at J; junction bases unmatched: 4. This CDR3 is CASSPGTGEDTGELFF. In nucleotides, the CDR3 is TGTGCCAGCTCACCTGGGACAGGGGAAGACACCGGGGAGCTGTTTTTT.

In DNA, the CDR3 is TGTGCCAGCAGCCAACCCTCAGGGACAGGGGATTCACCCCTCCACTTT. Amino acids: CASSQPSGTGDSPLHF. This chain connects TRBV28 to TRBJ1-6; TRBD1 aligns across 10 bases. This CDR3 is built from 16 residues. Losses at the gene ends were 6 bases for V and 8 bases for J; bases not matched to a gene: 10. Germline V gene data show CDR1 as MDHEN and CDR2 as SYDVKM.

This clonotype was found a few times. The rearrangement joins TRBV20-1 to TRBJ2-7; possibly TRBD1 for D (5 bases). Per the germline V gene, CDR1 is DFQATT and CDR2 is SNEGSKA (reference sequence). CDR3 length: 13 amino acids. V was trimmed by 0 bases and J by 2 bases, leaving 8 bases between them. The CDR3 nucleotides read TGCAGTGCTAGAGATCACAGGACCTACGAGCAGTACTTC. This sequence encodes CSARDHRTYEQYF.

This clonotype was detected many times. The CDR3 spells CASSLAQGYEQFF. CDR3 sequence (DNA): TGTGCCAGCAGCTTAGCCCAAGGGTATGAGCAGTTCTTC. This chain joins TRBV7-8 and TRBJ2-1; unclear D gene. In germline, CDR1 is SGHVS, CDR2 FQNEAQ. The CDR3 is made up of 13 amino acids. Trimming stripped 0 bases from V and 8 bases from J, with 8 bases between.

This sequence joins TRBV4-3 and TRBJ2-1, with 11 bases identical to TRBD2. Germline V CDR1 and CDR2: LGHNA, YSLEER. The CDR3 totals 16 residues. The J segment lost 15 bases and the V segment lost 0 bases, leaving 13 bases of the junction unmatched. The CDR3 DNA reads as TGCGCCAGCAGCCAAGAAACCCTAGCGGGAGGTCTAAAACGGTTCTTC. Amino acids: CASSQETLAGGLKRFF.

In this sample, this clonotype turned up many times. The rearrangement uses TRBV7-6 and TRBJ2-3; 7 bases map to TRBD2. CDR3 length equals 17 residues. Looked up from germline, CDR1 is SGHVS and CDR2 is FNYEAQ. Trimming cost V 4 bases and J 10 bases; bases outside gene matches: 20. The CDR3 nucleotides read TGTGCCAGCAGCTCGTTATTGGGGGGGTCGCCCGGAAACGCGCAGTATTTT. This encodes CASSSLLGGSPGNAQYF.

The rearrangement uses TRBV6-1 and TRBJ1-4; D is unresolved. Trimming removed 2 bases at V and 3 bases at J, with 10 bases between. The CDR3 is 15 residues long. Per the germline V gene, CDR1 is MNHNS and CDR2 is SASEGT. CDR3: CASSERYSPNEKLFF. The CDR3, as DNA: TGTGCCAGCAGTGAACGGTACAGCCCTAATGAAAAACTGTTTTTT.

Ten or more counts support this clonotype. DNA for the CDR3: TGTGCCAGCTCACCACTAATCACAGATACGCAGTATTTT. Encoded protein: CASSPLITDTQYF. The chain uses TRBV18 and TRBJ2-3; no clear D gene. The germline gives CDR1 KGHSH, CDR2 LQKENI. V lost 1 base and J lost 2, with 4 bases in between. The CDR3 extends over 13 amino acids.

This clonotype came up many times. The chain recombines TRBV20-1 with TRBJ2-5; the D is unclear. V gave up 0 bases and J gave up 4 bases, with 9 bases separating them. The germline CDR1 and CDR2 sequences are DFQATT and SNEGSKA (reference sequence). CDR3 size: 13 residues. CDR3 DNA: TGCAGTGCTAGAGATCGTAGTCTAGAGACCCAGTACTTC. Its protein is CSARDRSLETQYF.

This clonotype was found a few times. The rearrangement uses TRBV6-2 or TRBV6-3 and TRBJ2-1, with TRBD2 as a possible D gene (5 bases). The CDR3 has 16 amino acids. Germline CDR1 and CDR2: MNHEY and SVGEGT. Trimming stripped 5 bases from V and 8 bases from J, with 22 bases between. CDR3 loop: CASSVRVGEGQDEQFF. The CDR3 DNA follows: TGTGCCAGCAGTGTGAGGGTGGGAGAAGGGCAAGATGAGCAGTTCTTC.

This clonotype was observed a single time. This clone may be a read error of a much larger clone one base away. This chain joins TRBV18 and TRBJ2-3; tentative D call: TRBD2 (5 bases). This CDR3 has 17 amino acids. CDR1 and CDR2 (germline): KGHSH, LQKENI. Trimming shortened V by 0 bases and J by 4 bases, and 17 bases separated the two germline ends. CDR3 residues: CASSPPGNLIRADTQYF. Written as DNA, the CDR3 is TGTGCCAGCTCACCACCCGGGAATCTAATCCGCGCAGATACGCAGTATTTT.

Many counts were recorded for this clonotype. This chain uses TRBV3-1 with TRBJ2-5; D is unclear. CDR3 length: 15 amino acids. V gave up 0 bases and J gave up 0 bases, with 8 bases separating them. Germline V gene data show CDR1 as LGHDT and CDR2 as YNNKEL (reference sequence). CDR3 protein: CASSQETAYQETQYF. The CDR3 region has the DNA TGTGCCAGCAGCCAAGAAACAGCGTACCAAGAGACCCAGTACTTC.

This clonotype was counted at least ten times. The V call is TRBV20-1, the J call TRBJ2-3; 9 nucleotides agree with TRBD2. Germline V gives CDR1 DFQATT, CDR2 SNEGSKA (reference sequence). Trimming cost V 8 bases and J 6 bases; bases outside gene matches: 9. There are 13 residues in the CDR3. DNA of the CDR3: TGCAGTTCCCCCCTAGCGGGATCGGATACGCAGTATTTT. Amino acids: CSSPLAGSDTQYF.

V and J are TRBV3-1 and TRBJ1-1; 12 bases map to TRBD1. This CDR3 is built from 20 residues. With V trimmed by 0 bases and J by 0 bases, 11 bases remained unmatched. Germline CDR1 LGHDT, CDR2 YNNKEL (reference sequence). DNA of the CDR3: TGTGCCAGCAGCCAAGATTCTATGGGACAGGGGGCCCTTTTGAACACTGAAGCTTTCTTT. It codes for CASSQDSMGQGALLNTEAFF.

The chain combines TRBV7-2 with TRBJ1-1; 7 positions match TRBD1. Germline V gives CDR1 SGHTA, CDR2 FQGNSA. J gave up 0 bases and V 5 bases, and 6 bases lay outside the gene matches. CDR3 length equals 15 residues. CDR3 in DNA: TGTGCCAGCAGCACAGAGGGGACAGTGAACACTGAAGCTTTCTTT. It is translated as CASSTEGTVNTEAFF.

This clonotype was counted many times. The J gene is TRBJ2-1, the V gene TRBV30; D is ambiguous. Looked up from germline, CDR1 is GTSNPN and CDR2 is SVGIG (reference sequence). The CDR3 runs 11 residues. V lost 0 bases to trimming and J lost 10 bases, with 7 bases between them. DNA of the CDR3: TGTGCCTGGAGTGTGGGTGAAGAGCAGTTCTTC. Its protein product is CAWSVGEEQFF.

This clonotype was counted ten times or more. The chain uses TRBV28 and TRBJ1-1; D unclear. This CDR3 is built from 14 residues. The V and J ends lost 5 bases and 4 bases respectively, with 14 bases between them. In germline, CDR1 is MDHEN, CDR2 SYDVKM. The CDR3 DNA follows: TGTGCCAGCAGTACAGAAATATGGGGCACTGAAGCTTTCTTT. Translating it yields CASSTEIWGTEAFF.

This clonotype was observed many times. The chain combines TRBV4-1 with TRBJ2-5; 15 bases map to TRBD2. This CDR3 is 20 amino acids long. J was trimmed by 4 bases and V by 0 bases; bases with no gene match: 12. Germline loops: CDR1 MGHRA, CDR2 YSYEKL. The CDR3 here is CASSQDSKGLAGGQGETQYF. As DNA, the CDR3 is TGCGCCAGCAGCCAAGACAGTAAAGGACTAGCGGGAGGGCAGGGAGAGACCCAGTACTTC.

This clonotype showed up just a few times. CDR3 sequence reads: CATGRTTEAFF. The DNA of the CDR3 is TGTGCCACTGGGAGGACCACTGAAGCTTTCTTT. The chain has TRBV6-1 and TRBJ1-1; D gene ambiguous. Germline V gene lookup returns CDR1 MNHNS and CDR2 SASEGT. The length of the CDR3 is 11 residues. With 10 bases removed from V and 4 bases from J, the gap between germline ends came to 10 bases.

Remarks on this clonotype: A much larger clone lies one base from this, so it may be a read error. The chain recombines TRBV7-3 with TRBJ2-2, with TRBD1 matching 9 bases. Germline values: CDR1 SGHTA, CDR2 FQGTGA. Losses at the gene ends were 5 bases for V and 4 bases for J; bases not matched to a gene: 11. CDR3 length: 17 amino acids. CDR3 DNA sequence: TGTGCCAGCAGCCCTTGCGGCATACAGGGGGCCACCGGGGAGCTGTTTTTT. This encodes CASSPCGIQGATGELFF.

The chain joins TRBV12-5 to TRBJ2-1; 12 positions agree with TRBD2. CDR1 is LGHNT and CDR2 is FRNRAP in the germline V gene. J lost 8 bases, V lost 1 base, and 3 bases had no gene match. The CDR3 loop spans 15 amino acids. Written as DNA, the CDR3 is TGTGCTAGTGGTTTGGGACTAGCGGGAGCACATGAGCAGTTCTTC. Protein: CASGLGLAGAHEQFF. Together with reference TRBV12-5 and TRBJ2-1, the CDR3 gives the full variable domain: DARVTQTPRHKVTEMGQEVTMRCQPILGHNTVFWYRQTMMQGLELLAYFRNRAPLDDSGMPKDRFSAEMPDATLATLKIQPSEPRDSAVYFCASGLGLAGAHEQFFGPGTRLTVL.

At least ten counts were recorded for this clonotype. This chain joins TRBV11-2 and TRBJ2-1; the match to TRBD1 covers 7 bases. The CDR3 consists of 15 residues. The germline V gene encodes CDR1 SGHAT and CDR2 FQNNGV. Losses at the gene ends were 0 bases for V and 4 bases for J; bases not matched to a gene: 3. The CDR3 reads CASSLDGTAYNEQFF. CDR3 bases: TGTGCCAGCAGCTTAGATGGGACAGCTTACAATGAGCAGTTCTTC.

This clonotype was recorded many times. V and J are TRBV3-1 and TRBJ2-1; 12 nucleotides agree with TRBD2. CDR1 and CDR2 from the germline V gene are LGHDT and YNNKEL (reference sequence). The CDR3 has 14 amino acids. V lost 7 bases and J lost 7; bases outside the gene matches: 5. CDR3 nucleotides: TGTGCCAGCATGACTAGCGGGAGTGATAATGAGCAGTTCTTC. Translation gives CASMTSGSDNEQFF.